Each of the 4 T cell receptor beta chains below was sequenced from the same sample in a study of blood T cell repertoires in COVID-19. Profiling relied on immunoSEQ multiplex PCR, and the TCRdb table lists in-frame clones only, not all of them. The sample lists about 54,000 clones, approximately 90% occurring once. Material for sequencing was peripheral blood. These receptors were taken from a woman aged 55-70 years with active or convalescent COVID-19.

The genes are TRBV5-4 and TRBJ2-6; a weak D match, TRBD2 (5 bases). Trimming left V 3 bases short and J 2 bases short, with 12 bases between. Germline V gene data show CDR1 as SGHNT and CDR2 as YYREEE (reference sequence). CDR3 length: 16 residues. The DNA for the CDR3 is TGTGCCAGCAGCTGGCCGGGAACGCCTGGGGCCAACGTCCTGACTTTC. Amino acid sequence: CASSWPGTPGANVLTF.

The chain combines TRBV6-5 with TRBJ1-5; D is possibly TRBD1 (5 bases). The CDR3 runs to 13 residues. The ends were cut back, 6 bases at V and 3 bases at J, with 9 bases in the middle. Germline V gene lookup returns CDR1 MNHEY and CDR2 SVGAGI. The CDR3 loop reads CASSQQVNQPQHF. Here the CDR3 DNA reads TGTGCCAGCAGCCAACAGGTCAATCAGCCCCAGCATTTT.

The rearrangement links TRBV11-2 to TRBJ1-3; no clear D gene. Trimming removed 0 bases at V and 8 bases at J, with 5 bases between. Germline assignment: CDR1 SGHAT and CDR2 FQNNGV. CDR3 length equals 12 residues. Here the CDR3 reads CASSLEGDTIYF. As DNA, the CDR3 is TGTGCCAGCAGCTTAGAGGGAGACACCATATATTTT.

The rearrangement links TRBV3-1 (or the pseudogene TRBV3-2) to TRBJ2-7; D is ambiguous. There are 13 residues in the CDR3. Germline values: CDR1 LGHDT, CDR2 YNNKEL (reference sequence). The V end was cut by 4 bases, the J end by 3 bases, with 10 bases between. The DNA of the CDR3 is TGTGCCAGCAGCCTACGAATGAGCTACGAGCAGTACTTC. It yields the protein CASSLRMSYEQYF.